Shown below are 11 T cell receptor beta chains from a single sample sequenced in a study of cytotoxic CD8 clonotypes in ibrutinib-treated CLL. Sequencing used immunoSEQ multiplex PCR; TCRdb keeps in-frame clones, though not all of them. The table lists about 21,000 clones, 81% of them singletons. This specimen consisted of PBMCs, obtained before ibrutinib treatment. These receptors all come from a human donor with chronic lymphocytic leukemia.

The V and J genes are TRBV5-1 and TRBJ2-1, with 8 bases matching TRBD1. The CDR3 consists of 13 residues. Germline V CDR1 and CDR2: SGHRS, YFSETQ. Trimming at V came to 3 bases and at J to 7 bases, leaving 3 bases not matched to a gene. CDR3 nucleotides: TGCGCCAGCAGCTCGGACAGGGTTAATGAGCAGTTCTTC. Protein product: CASSSDRVNEQFF.

This chain uses TRBV5-4 with TRBJ1-1; D is uncertain. Germline lookup yields CDR1 SGHNT and CDR2 YYREEE (reference sequence). The length of the CDR3 is 12 residues. The V and J ends lost 0 bases and 7 bases respectively, with 7 bases between them. CDR3 sequence reads: CASSLAADEAFF. CDR3 in DNA: TGTGCCAGCAGCTTGGCCGCCGATGAAGCTTTCTTT.

This chain joins TRBV7-8 and TRBJ1-5; D gene ambiguous. The V end lost 1 base, the J end lost 3 bases, and 10 bases lay between the germline ends. There are 15 residues in the CDR3. The germline V gene has CDR1 SGHVS and CDR2 FQNEAQ. The CDR3 DNA reads TGTGCCAGCAGCTTAGTATCGCAAGACAATCAGCCCCAGCATTTT. Its protein is CASSLVSQDNQPQHF.

V gene TRBV28 combines with J gene TRBJ1-2; 8 nucleotides match TRBD1. This CDR3 has 16 residues. Germline V gene sequence: CDR1 MDHEN, CDR2 SYDVKM. The ends lost 8 bases at V and 3 bases at J; junction bases unmatched: 14. CDR3 in DNA: TGTGCCAGCCTCCGGGACAGGATCGGGCTAGACTATGGCTACACCTTC. Translating it yields CASLRDRIGLDYGYTF.

The chain has TRBV6-1 and TRBJ2-7; no definite D call. The V gene lost 6 bases and the J gene lost 6 bases, with 15 bases spanning the gap. Germline CDR1 MNHNS, CDR2 SASEGT. CDR3 length: 13 amino acids. Here the CDR3 reads CASRERGLGEQYF. CDR3 bases: TGTGCCAGCAGGGAAAGAGGTTTAGGCGAGCAGTACTTC.

V gene TRBV29-1 combines with J gene TRBJ2-1; 10 bases align to TRBD1. CDR3 length: 12 residues. V dropped 7 bases and J dropped 9; count of bases not matched to a gene: 6. Germline V gene sequence: CDR1 SQVTM, CDR2 ANQGSEA. The CDR3 loop reads CSGGQGRGEQFF. Here the CDR3 DNA reads TGCAGCGGGGGACAGGGGAGAGGTGAGCAGTTCTTC.

The chain combines TRBV4-1 with TRBJ2-7; D remains ambiguous. V gave up 0 bases and J gave up 7 bases, with 7 bases separating them. The length of the CDR3 is 12 residues. Germline V gene sequence: CDR1 MGHRA, CDR2 YSYEKL. The CDR3 DNA reads as TGCGCCAGCAGCCAAGACTTACGGGAGCAGTACTTC. Its protein is CASSQDLREQYF.

CDR3 sequence reads: CAWATVSGEQYF. The CDR3 region has the DNA TGTGCCTGGGCCACAGTCTCCGGGGAGCAGTACTTC. This sequence joins TRBV30 and TRBJ2-7; no definite D call. Looked up from germline, CDR1 is GTSNPN and CDR2 is SVGIG (reference sequence). V lost 5 bases and J lost 7, with 15 bases in between. This CDR3 contains 12 residues.

The chain links TRBV9 to TRBJ2-7, with TRBD1 as a possible D gene (5 bases). Trimming took off 1 base at V and 6 bases at J, with 17 bases between the two ends. The CDR3 has 15 residues. CDR1 is SGDLS, CDR2 YYNGEE, per germline. As DNA, the CDR3 is TGTGCCAGCAGCGTAATGGCCGGATGGCAGGGCGAGCAGTACTTC. It is translated as CASSVMAGWQGEQYF. The full variable domain, with the rest looked up from reference TRBV9 and TRBJ2-7, is DSGVTQTPKHLITATGQRVTLRCSPRSGDLSVYWYQQSLDQGLQFLIQYYNGEERAKGNILERFSAQQFPDLHSELNLSSLELGDSALYFCASSVMAGWQGEQYFGPGTRLTVT.

The genes are TRBV5-4 and TRBJ1-2; the match to TRBD1 covers 8 bases. The CDR3 spans 13 residues. The germline CDR1 and CDR2 sequences are SGHNT and YYREEE (reference sequence). V trimming: 5 bases; J trimming: 7 bases; junction bases outside the gene matches: 7. Here the CDR3 DNA reads TGTGCCAGCAGGTCAAGGACAGGGAGTGGCTACACCTTC. Protein: CASRSRTGSGYTF.

The rearrangement joins TRBV7-9 to TRBJ2-1; 8 nucleotides match TRBD1. In germline, CDR1 is SEHNR, CDR2 FQNEAQ (reference sequence). This CDR3 has 13 residues. J gave up 8 bases and V 3 bases, and 3 bases lay outside the gene matches. DNA of the CDR3: TGTGCCAGCAGCTTGACAGGGGTCGATGAGCAGTTCTTC. Protein product: CASSLTGVDEQFF.